The 21 T cell receptor beta chains listed next were all sequenced from one sample in a study of blood T cell repertoires in COVID-19. Repertoires were generated with immunoSEQ multiplex PCR, while TCRdb's copy carries only in-frame clones and drops some. The sample contains approximately 170,000 clones, roughly four fifths of which appear only once. Sequencing was performed on peripheral blood. Receptor source: an elderly woman with COVID-19, enrolled during active disease.

The J gene is TRBJ1-1, the V gene TRBV18; no clear D gene. The CDR3 totals 16 residues. The V gene's germline CDR1 is KGHSH and CDR2 LQKENI. The V gene lost 3 bases and the J gene lost 1 base, with 15 bases spanning the gap. In DNA form, the CDR3 reads TGTGCCAGCTCACCCCCTTCCCTGGACTGGAACACTGAAGCTTTCTTT. This sequence encodes CASSPPSLDWNTEAFF.

The J gene is TRBJ1-4, the V gene TRBV28, with D possibly TRBD1 on 6 matching bases. V was cut by 6 bases and J by 7 bases, with 18 bases left in between. The germline gives CDR1 MDHEN, CDR2 SYDVKM. The CDR3 extends over 15 amino acids. This CDR3 reads CASRPPTGTGEKLFF. DNA for the CDR3: TGTGCCAGCAGGCCCCCTACAGGGACGGGTGAAAAACTGTTTTTT.

The chain employs TRBV19 and TRBJ2-7; 11 bases agree with TRBD2. V was clipped by 1 base and J by 3 bases; unmatched bases: 5. The length of the CDR3 is 16 residues. The germline CDR1 and CDR2 sequences are LNHDA and SQIVND (reference sequence). CDR3 amino acids: CASSIAASGGLYEQYF. The CDR3 coding sequence is TGTGCCAGTAGTATAGCGGCTAGCGGGGGGCTCTACGAGCAGTACTTC. The full variable domain, its missing parts supplied by reference TRBV19 and TRBJ2-7, is DGGITQSPKYLFRKEGQNVTLSCEQNLNHDAMYWYRQDPGQGLRLIYYSQIVNDFQKGDIAEGYSVSREKKESFPLTVTSAQKNPTAFYLCASSIAASGGLYEQYFGPGTRLTVT.

The rearrangement links TRBV18 to TRBJ1-1; D is possibly TRBD1 (6 bases). Per the germline V gene, CDR1 is KGHSH and CDR2 is LQKENI. The CDR3 is made up of 16 amino acids. Trimming left V 0 bases short and J 1 base short, with 12 bases between. The DNA for the CDR3 is TGTGCCAGCTCACCACCGAAGGGGGGGGAGAACACTGAAGCTTTCTTT. Its translation: CASSPPKGGENTEAFF.

The V gene is TRBV23-1, the J gene TRBJ2-7; maybe TRBD2 (5 bases). TRBV23-1 is an open reading frame whose function is uncertain. The CDR3 totals 14 residues. V shed 0 bases and J shed 0 bases, with 6 bases lying between them. The CDR3 reads CASSQSRVSYEQYF. CDR3 bases: TGCGCCAGCAGTCAATCGCGGGTCTCCTACGAGCAGTACTTC.

The chain has TRBV18 and TRBJ2-7; perhaps TRBD1 as D (5 bases). CDR1 is KGHSH and CDR2 is LQKENI in the germline V gene. The V end was cut by 5 bases, the J end by 5 bases, with 13 bases between. This CDR3 has 13 amino acids. The CDR3 DNA is TGTGCCAGCTCAGCCTCTTCAGGGAACGAGCAGTACTTC. Translating gives CASSASSGNEQYF. Based on the CDR3 plus reference TRBV18 and TRBJ2-7, the full variable domain is NAGVMQNPRHLVRRRGQEARLRCSPMKGHSHVYWYRQLPEEGLKFMVYLQKENIIDESGMPKERFSAEFPKEGPSILRIQQVVRGDSAAYFCASSASSGNEQYFGPGTRLTVT.

V gene TRBV7-9 combines with J gene TRBJ1-6; TRBD1 aligns across 7 bases. CDR1 is SEHNR and CDR2 is FQNEAQ in the germline V gene (reference sequence). The CDR3 is made up of 14 amino acids. The V segment lost 3 bases and the J segment 6 bases; nucleotides outside the gene matches: 2. CDR3 residues: CASSLGTANSPLHF. CDR3 DNA sequence: TGTGCCAGCAGCTTGGGGACAGCTAATTCACCCCTCCACTTT.

The chain is built from TRBV27 and TRBJ1-3, with D hard to call. This CDR3 is built from 17 residues. V lost 5 bases and J 1 base, leaving 18 bases between the germline ends. Germline CDR1 and CDR2: MNHEY and SMNVEV (reference sequence). The CDR3 region is CASSPSLGIRSGNTIYF. DNA for the CDR3: TGTGCCAGCAGTCCTAGTCTTGGAATCCGTTCTGGAAACACCATATATTTT.

J is TRBJ1-2 and V is TRBV9; 9 positions agree with TRBD1. The junction had 7 bases not matched to a gene; V was cut back by 0 bases and J by 7 bases. The CDR3 extends over 15 amino acids. In germline, CDR1 is SGDLS, CDR2 YYNGEE. In DNA form, the CDR3 reads TGTGCCAGCAGCGTAGGTGCGGGGACAGGGACTGGCTACACCTTC. Protein product: CASSVGAGTGTGYTF.

The V and J genes are TRBV12-3 or TRBV12-4 and TRBJ2-3, with D perhaps matching TRBD2 (6 bases). V was shortened by 8 bases and J by 7 bases, with 16 bases between the two germline ends. This CDR3 region has 13 residues. CDR3 residues: CASRAGKWNTQYF. CDR3 DNA: TGTGCCAGCCGGGCGGGGAAGTGGAATACGCAGTATTTT.

The rearrangement joins TRBV7-2 to TRBJ2-5, with no clear D. Germline V lookup: CDR1 SGHTA, CDR2 FQGNSA. Trimming left V 1 base short and J 0 bases short, with 6 bases between. The CDR3 is 14 residues long. CDR3 DNA: TGTGCCAGCAGCTTAGTGCGGAACCAAGAGACCCAGTACTTC. Residues: CASSLVRNQETQYF.

V and J are TRBV27 and TRBJ2-2, with D possibly matching TRBD2 (6 bases). This CDR3 region has 15 residues. The V end was cut by 7 bases, the J end by 4 bases, with 16 bases between. CDR1 MNHEY and CDR2 SMNVEV come from the germline V gene (reference sequence). For the CDR3, the DNA is TGTGCCAGCAACTCGGCGGGACGGGCCACCGGGGAGCTGTTTTTT. This codes for CASNSAGRATGELFF.

The chain is built from TRBV6-5 and TRBJ1-2; 9 bases are a match to TRBD1. CDR3 length equals 12 residues. Germline CDR1 MNHEY, CDR2 SVGAGI. Trimming at V came to 6 bases and at J to 8 bases, leaving 4 bases not matched to a gene. The CDR3 DNA is TGTGCCAGCAGGGGGACAGGGAAAGGCTACACCTTC. Translated: CASRGTGKGYTF.

The chain has TRBV5-1 and TRBJ2-1; no clear D gene. The CDR3 spans 13 residues. Germline lookup yields CDR1 SGHRS and CDR2 YFSETQ. With 6 bases removed from V and 0 bases from J, the gap between germline ends came to 7 bases. CDR3 nucleotide sequence: TGCGCCAGCATTGGCAGCTCCTACAATGAGCAGTTCTTC. Its protein is CASIGSSYNEQFF.

V and J are TRBV18 and TRBJ1-5, with 9 bases identical to TRBD1. Germline-derived CDR1 and CDR2 are KGHSH and LQKENI. The V and J ends lost 4 bases and 1 base, in that order; junction bases with no gene match: 8. This CDR3 has 17 amino acids. This CDR3 reads CASSRTGERWSNQPQHF. In DNA form, the CDR3 reads TGTGCCAGCTCACGGACAGGGGAGAGGTGGAGCAATCAGCCCCAGCATTTT.

The gene calls are TRBV7-2 and TRBJ2-1; 7 positions agree with TRBD2. Germline assignment: CDR1 SGHTA and CDR2 FQGNSA. V was pared by 7 bases and J by 4 bases, with 13 bases of the junction left unmatched. CDR3 length: 16 residues. This chain's CDR3 is CASTPQGTSDYNEQFF. The CDR3 DNA follows: TGTGCCAGCACCCCGCAGGGAACTAGCGATTACAATGAGCAGTTCTTC. Looking up the rest from reference TRBV7-2 and TRBJ2-1 gives the full variable domain: GAGVSQSPSNKVTEKGKDVELRCDPISGHTALYWYRQSLGQGLEFLIYFQGNSAPDKSGLPSDRFSAERTGGSVSTLTIQRTQQEDSAVYLCASTPQGTSDYNEQFFGPGTRLTVL.

This clone came up a few times. The chain links TRBV3-1 (or the pseudogene TRBV3-2) to TRBJ1-1, with D tentatively TRBD1 (5 bases). This CDR3 comprises 13 residues. The V gene's germline CDR1 is LGHDT and CDR2 YNNKEL (reference sequence). The V end lost 2 bases, the J end lost 10 bases, and 14 bases lay between the germline ends. This CDR3 reads CASSQSAGRGAFF. The CDR3, as DNA: TGTGCCAGCAGCCAAAGTGCAGGGCGAGGAGCTTTCTTT.

Comment on this clone: One base away lies a much larger clone, so this may be a sequencing read error. The chain uses TRBV7-3 and TRBJ2-2; D unclear. The CDR3 runs 13 residues. V lost 5 bases and J 0 bases, leaving 4 bases between the germline ends. Germline V lookup: CDR1 SGHTA, CDR2 FQGTGA. In nucleotides, the CDR3 is TGTGCCAGCAGCCAGACGAACACCGGGGAGCTGTTTTTT. Translation: CASSQTNTGELFF.

The rearrangement links TRBV6-1 to TRBJ2-7; 7 positions agree with TRBD2. The CDR3 covers 17 residues. Germline loops: CDR1 MNHNS, CDR2 SASEGT. V shed 3 bases and J 0 bases; nucleotides not matched to a gene: 11. The CDR3 here is CASSETFLGGGSYEQYF. CDR3 bases: TGTGCCAGCAGTGAGACCTTTCTTGGGGGGGGCTCCTACGAGCAGTACTTC.

The genes are TRBV7-2 and TRBJ1-1, with D perhaps matching TRBD1 (5 bases). Germline V CDR1 and CDR2: SGHTA, FQGNSA. V lost 3 bases and J lost 3, with 11 bases in between. The CDR3 is 14 residues long. The chain's CDR3 is CASSFQGLDTEAFF. CDR3 nucleotides: TGTGCCAGCAGCTTCCAGGGTTTGGACACTGAAGCTTTCTTT.

The V call is TRBV7-2, the J call TRBJ2-7; 10 positions agree with TRBD1. Trimming took 4 bases from V and 4 from J; bases not matched to a gene: 4. The CDR3 sequence is 14 residues long. Germline V gene lookup returns CDR1 SGHTA and CDR2 FQGNSA. The CDR3 DNA reads as TGTGCCAGCAGCTATAGGACAGGGGGTTACGAGCAGTACTTC. Protein product: CASSYRTGGYEQYF.